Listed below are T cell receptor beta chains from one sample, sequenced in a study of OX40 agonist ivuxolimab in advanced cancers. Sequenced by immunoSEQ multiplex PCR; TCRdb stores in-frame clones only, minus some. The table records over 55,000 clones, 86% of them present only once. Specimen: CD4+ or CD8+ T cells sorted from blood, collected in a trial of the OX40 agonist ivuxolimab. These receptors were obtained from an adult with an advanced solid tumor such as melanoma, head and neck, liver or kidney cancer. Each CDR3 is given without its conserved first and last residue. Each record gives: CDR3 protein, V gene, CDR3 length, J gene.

CDR3: ASRPGQGGYEQY
V: TRBV5-1
length: 12
J: TRBJ2-7

CDR3: ASSSLGTEVASMY
V: TRBV7-2
length: 13
J: TRBJ2-7

CDR3: AWSVTMNTEAF
V: TRBV30
length: 11
J: TRBJ1-1

CDR3: ASSPGQGDNSPLH
V: TRBV7-9
length: 13
J: TRBJ1-6

CDR3: ASSPMGTVVYEQY
V: TRBV11-2
length: 13
J: TRBJ2-7

CDR3: ASSLSTPGGYT
V: TRBV7-9
length: 11
J: TRBJ1-2

CDR3: ASLLLGSTGELF
V: TRBV5-6
length: 12
J: TRBJ2-2

CDR3: ASSTSTSGGLTGELF
V: TRBV5-1
length: 15
J: TRBJ2-2

CDR3: ASSAVRGTQY
V: TRBV9
length: 10
J: TRBJ2-3

CDR3: ASSLGGTANTGELF
V: TRBV5-1
length: 14
J: TRBJ2-2

CDR3: ASSYGLAGGKETQY
V: TRBV7-9
length: 14
J: TRBJ2-5

CDR3: ASSDGTANEKLF
V: TRBV9
length: 12
J: TRBJ1-4

CDR3: ASSLARTGFGPQH
V: TRBV7-2
length: 13
J: TRBJ1-5

CDR3: SVGTSGSYNEQF
V: TRBV29-1
length: 12
J: TRBJ2-1

CDR3: ASSTPGKNEQF
V: TRBV19
length: 11
J: TRBJ2-1

CDR3: ATSRGQGNTIY
V: TRBV15
length: 11
J: TRBJ1-3